The 26 T cell receptor beta chains below all came from one sample that was sequenced in a study of kidney transplant recipient with SARS-CoV-2 infection. Each CDR3 protein is one row after TCRdb ran MiXCR on the reads. Of 200,000 to 300,000 distinct CDR3 sequences in the sample, under 30% were seen once. Sequencing was performed on a blood sample, taken at baseline and around day 110 from a kidney transplant recipient. These receptors were obtained from a male patient in his thirties who had COVID-19 and was a kidney transplant recipient. Some T cells may arise from the graft donor.

This clonotype occurred many times. The chain is built from TRBV6-5 and TRBJ2-2; 9 nucleotides match TRBD1. V lost 9 bases to trimming and J lost 3 bases; unmatched junction nucleotides: 5. Germline V gene sequence: CDR1 MNHEY, CDR2 SVGAGI. This CDR3 has 14 amino acids. CDR3 in amino acids: CARGTGFDTGELFF. The CDR3 DNA reads TGTGCCAGAGGGACAGGGTTCGACACCGGGGAGCTGTTTTTT.

The chain has TRBV5-1 and TRBJ2-5; 7 bases are shared with TRBD1. The CDR3 is 15 residues long. Germline V gene data show CDR1 as SGHRS and CDR2 as YFSETQ. V shed 5 bases and J 5 bases; nucleotides not matched to a gene: 12. The CDR3 nucleotides are TGCGCCAGCAGGTCCGCCGGGACAGATGGGGAGACCCAGTACTTC. Translation: CASRSAGTDGETQYF.

About this clonotype itself: The conserved final phenylalanine or tryptophan is absent from the CDR3, which likely points to a read error. The chain joins TRBV28 to TRBJ1-1, with D maybe TRBD1 (6 bases). This CDR3 comprises 14 residues. Trimming removed 6 bases at V and 1 base at J, with 12 bases between. The V gene's germline CDR1 is MDHEN and CDR2 SYDVKM. The CDR3 reads CASSPGTPNTEAFS. As DNA, the CDR3 is TGTGCCAGCAGCCCTGGGACACCGAACACTGAAGCTTTCTCT.

Notes on this clonotype: This clone may be a read error of a much larger clone one base away. The rearrangement uses TRBV20-1 and TRBJ2-2, with D possibly being TRBD2 (7 bases). Germline CDR1 reads DFQATT; CDR2 reads SNEGSKA (reference sequence). The CDR3 has 13 amino acids. This CDR3 reads CSAWWEGVGGLFF. In DNA form, the CDR3 reads TGCAGTGCGTGGTGGGAGGGGGTCGGGGGGCTGTTTTTT.

In the case of this clonotype: This may be a read error: a much more frequent sequence differs by one nucleotide. The chain combines TRBV11-2 with TRBJ1-2; 7 bases are a match to TRBD1. Germline-derived CDR1 and CDR2 are SGHAT and FQNNGV. V was clipped by 8 bases and J by 6 bases; unmatched bases: 12. This CDR3 contains 14 residues. CDR3 coding DNA: TGTGCCAGCGGCCCTCGGACAGGACGAGATGGCTACACCTTC. This gives the protein CASGPRTGRDGYTF.

This clonotype was counted many times. This chain links TRBV11-2 with TRBJ1-2; unclear D gene. Per germline, CDR1 SGHAT and CDR2 FQNNGV. Trimming left V 0 bases short and J 6 bases short, with 11 bases between. This CDR3 is 14 amino acids long. The CDR3 DNA follows: TGTGCCAGCAGCTTAGATAACGTTGCTGATGGCTACACCTTC. Its translation: CASSLDNVADGYTF.

This clonotype was found a few times. The gene calls are TRBV20-1 and TRBJ1-1, with D perhaps TRBD1 (5 bases). Per the germline V gene, CDR1 is DFQATT and CDR2 is SNEGSKA (reference sequence). The CDR3 covers 15 residues. The CDR3: CRPGTQALGNTEAFF. The CDR3 coding sequence is TGCAGACCCGGGACGCAGGCTTTGGGGAACACTGAAGCTTTCTTT.

This clonotype was counted a few times. This chain uses TRBV9 with TRBJ2-3; possibly TRBD2 for D (5 bases). The germline V and J ends were trimmed by 0 bases and 1 base, with 9 bases remaining between them. The CDR3 consists of 15 residues. Germline V gives CDR1 SGDLS, CDR2 YYNGEE. This CDR3 reads CASSVEAGRTDTQYF. The CDR3 DNA is TGTGCCAGCAGCGTAGAGGCGGGCCGCACAGATACGCAGTATTTT.

On this clonotype: This may come from a read error, since a much larger clone is one base off. The chain combines TRBV19 with TRBJ2-7, with a possible D match to TRBD1 (5 bases). CDR3 length: 14 residues. CDR1 is LNHDA and CDR2 is SQIVND in the germline V gene (reference sequence). For the CDR3, the DNA is TGTGCCAGTAACCCAGGGATGATTTCCTCCGAGCAGTACTTC. This translates into CASNPGMISSEQYF.

A remark on this clonotype: A read error may produce the germline difference seen at one junction end. This chain uses TRBV7-2 with TRBJ2-4; TRBD1 matches 9 bases. Germline CDR1 SGHTA, CDR2 FQGNSA. CDR3 length: 17 residues. CDR3 bases: TGTGCCGGCAGCTTAAACAGGGGGCGCGAAGCCAAAAACATTCAGTACTTC. Protein: CAGSLNRGREAKNIQYF.

With respect to this clonotype: This is likely a read error, given that the CDR3 carries no conserved phenylalanine or tryptophan at its end. The V gene is TRBV20-1, the J gene TRBJ2-1, with 7 positions matching TRBD1. The CDR3 totals 17 residues. CDR1 is DFQATT, CDR2 SNEGSKA, per germline (reference sequence). The trim removed 6 bases at V and 2 bases at J, leaving 16 bases unmatched. This CDR3 reads CSAVKNRGNVAYNEQFL. The CDR3 region has the DNA TGCAGTGCCGTGAAGAACAGGGGTAATGTGGCCTACAATGAGCAGTTCCTC.

This clonotype came up once. It may be a read error: a sequence one base away is much more abundant. The chain recombines TRBV5-6 with TRBJ1-2; 7 nucleotides match TRBD1. CDR3 length: 13 amino acids. Germline CDR1 SGHDT, CDR2 YYEEEE. The CDR3 reads CAGSSGTAYGYTF. CDR3 DNA sequence: TGTGCCGGCAGTTCCGGGACAGCCTATGGCTACACCTTC.

With regard to this clonotype: The junction departs from germline at one end; a sequencing error may be responsible. DNA for the CDR3: TGTGCCAGCCTGGTAGCGGGAGCGCTCTCCTGCAATGAGCAGTTCTTC. It encodes CASLVAGALSCNEQFF. The chain employs TRBV28 and TRBJ2-1; the match to TRBD2 covers 9 bases. The CDR3 is made up of 16 amino acids. Germline assignment: CDR1 MDHEN and CDR2 SYDVKM.

This clonotype was detected ten times or more. The gene calls are TRBV29-1 and TRBJ2-7; 7 bases agree with TRBD2. With 7 bases clipped from V and 3 bases from J, the junction kept 9 bases outside the gene matches. Germline V gene sequence: CDR1 SQVTM, CDR2 ANQGSEA. This CDR3 region has 13 residues. CDR3 in amino acids: CSAALRGSYEQYF. The CDR3, as DNA: TGCAGCGCAGCTTTGCGGGGGAGCTACGAGCAGTACTTC.

As to this clonotype: One base away lies a much larger clone, so this may be a sequencing read error. V and J are TRBV6-4 and TRBJ2-7; D is possibly TRBD2 (6 bases). The CDR3 extends over 13 amino acids. CDR1 and CDR2 (germline): MRHNA, SNTAGT. Trimming removed 5 bases at V and 5 bases at J, with 13 bases between. CDR3 sequence reads: CASSKRRVDEQYV. DNA for the CDR3: TGTGCCAGCAGTAAGAGGAGGGTGGACGAGCAGTACGTC.

Points on this clonotype: This sequence may be a read error, since a much larger clone differs from it by one base. The chain employs TRBV5-4 and TRBJ2-1, with D possibly being TRBD2 (5 bases). The CDR3 is 14 amino acids. Germline V gene sequence: CDR1 SGHNT, CDR2 YYREEE (reference sequence). Trimming stripped 10 bases from V and 7 bases from J, with 21 bases between. The CDR3, as DNA: TGTGCCGGCGGTGGAGTGGGAGAGGGAAATGAGCAGTTCTTC. This translates into CAGGGVGEGNEQFF.

This clonotype was observed at least ten times. The V and J genes are TRBV12-3 or TRBV12-4 and TRBJ1-2, with 9 bases fitting TRBD1. This CDR3 has 14 residues. V shed 2 bases, J shed 4 bases, and the junction held 2 bases outside the gene matches. CDR3 amino acids: CASSLRDRVYGYTF. The CDR3 coding sequence is TGTGCCAGCAGTTTAAGGGACAGGGTCTATGGCTACACCTTC.

This clonotype has a count of ten or more. The rearrangement joins TRBV11-3 to TRBJ2-3; possibly TRBD1 or TRBD2 for D (6 bases each). The CDR3 is 14 residues long. Germline V CDR1 and CDR2: SGHNT, YENEEA. V gave up 5 bases and J gave up 8 bases, with 17 bases separating them. The CDR3 sequence is CASSGGTTRGTQYF. CDR3 DNA: TGTGCCAGCAGCGGCGGGACAACCAGGGGTACGCAGTATTTT.

In regard to this clonotype: It may be a read error: a sequence one base away is much more abundant. This chain connects TRBV6-2 or TRBV6-3 to TRBJ1-2; the D is unclear. Looked up from germline, CDR1 is MNHEY and CDR2 is SVGEGT. CDR3 length: 13 amino acids. CDR3 sequence: CASSHSLSYGYTF. In nucleotides, the CDR3 is TGTGCCAGCAGTCACTCGTTGAGCTATGGCTACACCTTC.

The chain is built from TRBV11-1 and TRBJ2-3, with TRBD2 matching 9 bases. The CDR3 spans 16 residues. The germline gives CDR1 SGHAT, CDR2 FQDESV (reference sequence). The V gene end was trimmed by 5 bases and the J gene end by 5 bases; junction bases not matched to a gene: 11. As DNA, the CDR3 is TGTGCCAGCAGCCCGACATTAGCGGGAGCGGGAGATACGCAGTATTTT. It encodes CASSPTLAGAGDTQYF.

This clonotype showed up just a few times. A read error is possible here, since a much larger clone lies one base away. The chain employs TRBV6-1 and TRBJ2-5; TRBD1 or TRBD2 may be the D gene (6 bases each). The tail of the sequence fits TRBJ2-7 better, so the J call may be wrong. The CDR3 runs 14 residues. From germline, CDR1 is MNHNS and CDR2 SASEGT. The CDR3 reads CAGSEVWGANEQYF. The CDR3 DNA reads TGTGCCGGCAGTGAAGTTTGGGGGGCTAACGAGCAGTACTTC.

This clonotype was seen ten or more times. The chain combines TRBV3-1 with TRBJ2-5, with D hard to call. CDR3 length: 17 amino acids. Germline V gene sequence: CDR1 LGHDT, CDR2 YNNKEL (reference sequence). V dropped 5 bases and J dropped 5 bases, with 24 bases sitting between them. The CDR3 DNA follows: TGTGCCAGCAGCACGTCTAATCCCATTTCTTTCTCTGAGACCCAGTACTTC. Its protein product is CASSTSNPISFSETQYF.

This clonotype was recorded many times. The chain joins TRBV6-9 to TRBJ1-2; D not resolved. Germline-derived CDR1 and CDR2 are MNHGY and SVAAGI. V lost 4 bases and J 4 bases, leaving 22 bases between the germline ends. The CDR3 length is 17 residues. The CDR3 DNA follows: TGTGCCAGCAGTTTGAGACGGCCTTACGGAAAGACCTATGGCTACACCTTC. It codes for CASSLRRPYGKTYGYTF.

This clonotype has only a few counts. The chain links TRBV19 to TRBJ1-2; D gene ambiguous. V was shortened by 5 bases and J by 4 bases, with 23 bases between the two germline ends. The germline V gene encodes CDR1 LNHDA and CDR2 SQIVND (reference sequence). This CDR3 comprises 17 residues. In nucleotides, the CDR3 is TGTGCCAGTAGTGGCCGGCTGACAAATCGAAAGACCTATGGCTACACCTTC. Residues: CASSGRLTNRKTYGYTF. The full variable domain, completed using reference TRBV19 and TRBJ1-2, is DGGITQSPKYLFRKEGQNVTLSCEQNLNHDAMYWYRQDPGQGLRLIYYSQIVNDFQKGDIAEGYSVSREKKESFPLTVTSAQKNPTAFYLCASSGRLTNRKTYGYTFGSGTRLTVV.

In its sample, this clonotype was seen a few times. This may come from a read error, since a much larger clone is one base off. The chain recombines TRBV15 with TRBJ1-1; the match to TRBD1 covers 10 bases. The CDR3 totals 17 residues. CDR1 is LNHNV, CDR2 YYDKDF, per germline (reference sequence). The CDR3 DNA follows: TGTGCCACCAACTCGGACAGGGGGATCCTCATGAACACTGAAGCTTCCTTT. Translation: CATNSDRGILMNTEASF.

Remarks on this clonotype: This sequence may be a read error, since a much larger clone differs from it by one base. The V gene is TRBV3-1, the J gene TRBJ2-2; D remains unclear. In germline, CDR1 is LGHDT, CDR2 YNNKEL (reference sequence). The ends were cut back, 8 bases at V and 5 bases at J, with 27 bases in the middle. The CDR3 has 18 residues. The CDR3 coding sequence is TGTGCCAGCGGCAAGGCGAATCCCATTTCAGGCTTGACCGGGGAGCTGTTTTTT. This encodes CASGKANPISGLTGELFF. Looking up the rest from reference TRBV3-1 and TRBJ2-2 gives the full variable domain: DTAVSQTPKYLVTQMGNDKSIKCEQNLGHDTMYWYKQDSKKFLKIMFSYNNKELIINETVPNRFSPKSPDKAHLNLHINSLELGDSAVYFCASGKANPISGLTGELFFGEGSRLTVL.